This TCR beta chain appears in the sequencing data of a study of T-cell reconstitution after alpha-beta-depleted transplantation in children. Unique molecular identifiers were incorporated into the prepared TCRbeta library. TCRdb fed the PCR reads into MiXCR, producing one record per CDR3 protein. This sample carries about 580,000 distinct CDR3 sequences, 20% to 25% of them seen once, and the ten largest clones take around an eighth. Germline assignment: CDR1 DFQATT and CDR2 SNEGSKA (reference sequence). This CDR3 has 20 residues. V was cut by 0 bases and J by 1 base, with 27 bases left in between. Overall study results and limits: Most T-cell counts and diversity one year after the transplant came from T cells that were newly produced. Expanded clones from the graft, numbering several hundred, reportedly supplied alpha-beta T cells about two months after transplant.

This clonotype has a count of ten or more. Its antigen is not known. This specimen consisted of PBMCs, mostly from graft donor cells, obtained 360 days after TCRalphabeta/CD19-depleted stem cell transplant. The rearrangement links TRBV20-1 to TRBJ2-5; TRBD1 might be the D (5 bases). The origin of this receptor is a boy under two years old who had a stem cell transplant for acute myeloid leukemia, so the T cells may come from the graft donor. In nucleotides, the CDR3 is TGCAGTGCTAGAGATCTGGTAGGGGAACCTTATGCCCTCCTCCAAGAGACCCAGTACTTC. It is translated as CSARDLVGEPYALLQETQYF.